The present TCR beta chain was sequenced within a study of identical twins. Study-level results: For cord blood, abundant beta clonotypes had fewer insertions, unlike memory repertoires, which showed none.

Per germline, CDR1 SGHVS and CDR2 FNYEAQ. The CDR3 runs to 14 residues. V lost 4 bases to trimming and J lost 6 bases; unmatched junction nucleotides: 5. To note about this clonotype: The target antigen is unknown.

One entry per CDR3 protein, called by TCRdb with MiXCR from the 5' RACE reads. The table has hundreds of thousands of distinct CDR3 sequences, 9% to 15% seen once; the top ten hold roughly 1.5%. The same specimen was also included in a second study, on yellow fever vaccine responses in identical twins.

This chain uses TRBV7-6 with TRBJ2-3; the match to TRBD1 covers 9 bases. The sample was PBMCs. This TCR was sampled from a woman aged 18 to 35 in good health. CDR3 DNA sequence: TGTGCCAGCAGCTCTACAGGGGGCGGTGATACGCAGTATTTT. This sequence encodes CASSSTGGGDTQYF.